Listed below are T cell receptor beta chains from one sample, sequenced in a study of memory CD4+ T cells and cytomegalovirus serostatus. Profiled with immunoSEQ multiplex PCR; TCRdb holds only in-frame clones, not every one. The top ten hold around 1.1% of the sample, which has fewer than 50,000 clones, roughly three quarters seen once. The sequenced sample consisted of memory CD4+ T cells from blood. The receptor set was obtained from an adult in good health and CMV-seronegative. Both conserved end residues are part of each CDR3. A D gene is named only where the DNA matches it firmly. Where a row states a size, it is once, few, many or the class of an expanded clone; other rows omit it.

DNA: TGTGCCAGCTCTCCGGGACAGGGCCTATTCTCTGGAAACACCATATATTTT
CDR3: CASSPGQGLFSGNTIYF
size: NA
D: TRBD1
V: TRBV18
J: TRBJ1-3

DNA: TGTGCCTGCTCAGGGGGCGATTCAGATACGCAGTATTTT
CDR3: CACSGGDSDTQYF
size: NA
D: TRBD1
V: TRBV30
J: TRBJ2-3

DNA: TGTGCCAGCAGAGTATCCGACAGGCGGGGAGAGACCCAGTACTTC
CDR3: CASRVSDRRGETQYF
size: NA
D: NA
V: TRBV2
J: TRBJ2-5

DNA: TGCGCCAGCAGCTCCGACAGGGGGGGACTTGGAGGCTACACCTTC
CDR3: CASSSDRGGLGGYTF
size: NA
D: TRBD1
V: TRBV5-1
J: TRBJ1-2

DNA: TGTGCCAGCAGCTTGGGCTCGAGACAAGAGACCCAGTACTTC
CDR3: CASSLGSRQETQYF
size: NA
D: NA
V: TRBV5-8
J: TRBJ2-5

DNA: TGCGCCAGCAGCCAAGGGAGGACGGTAGATGAAAAACTGTTTTTT
CDR3: CASSQGRTVDEKLFF
size: NA
D: NA
V: TRBV4-1
J: TRBJ1-4

DNA: TGTGCCAGCAGCGTCCGGGACAGGGTCCAAGAGACCCAGTACTTC
CDR3: CASSVRDRVQETQYF
size: once
D: TRBD1
V: TRBV9
J: TRBJ2-5

DNA: TGTGCCAGCAGCGAGAGCGGGAGAGCCCAAGAGACCCAGTACTTC
CDR3: CASSESGRAQETQYF
size: NA
D: TRBD2
V: TRBV5-6
J: TRBJ2-5

DNA: TGTGCCAGCAGCTTAGAGGTAGGGCGTTCCTACGAGCAGTACTTC
CDR3: CASSLEVGRSYEQYF
size: once
D: NA
V: TRBV7-6
J: TRBJ2-7

DNA: TGTGCCAGCAGAGAGCGGGAGCCGGTCGAGCAGTACTTC
CDR3: CASREREPVEQYF
size: NA
D: TRBD2
V: TRBV2
J: TRBJ2-7

DNA: TGTGCCTGGAGTGTAGTGCGGGGAGTTGCTTTCTTT
CDR3: CAWSVVRGVAFF
size: NA
D: NA
V: TRBV30
J: TRBJ1-1

DNA: TGTGCCAGCAGTGGTGCCCGAGACAGGGGTGGTCAGCCCCAGCATTTT
CDR3: CASSGARDRGGQPQHF
size: once
D: TRBD1
V: TRBV6-1
J: TRBJ1-5

DNA: TGTGCCAGCTCGACATTACCCGGGACAAAGAACTACGAGCAGTACTTC
CDR3: CASSTLPGTKNYEQYF
size: NA
D: NA
V: TRBV18
J: TRBJ2-7

DNA: TGTGCCAGCTCACCCCTTGTGGGGGACGGCTCCTACGAGCAGTACTTC
CDR3: CASSPLVGDGSYEQYF
size: once
D: NA
V: TRBV18
J: TRBJ2-7

DNA: TGTGCCTGGAGTGTATTTGTGGGTACTGGCTACACCTTC
CDR3: CAWSVFVGTGYTF
size: few
D: NA
V: TRBV30
J: TRBJ1-2

DNA: TGTGCCATCAGAAAGACAGGGGGCAATAACTATGGCTACACCTTC
CDR3: CAIRKTGGNNYGYTF
size: NA
D: TRBD1
V: TRBV10-3
J: TRBJ1-2

DNA: TGTGCCAGCTCACCATCCGTGGGTTCTAATGAAAAACTGTTTTTT
CDR3: CASSPSVGSNEKLFF
size: NA
D: NA
V: TRBV18
J: TRBJ1-4

DNA: TGCAGCGTTGAGGGGTGGGGCGGGAGGGTGGAGACCCAGTACTTC
CDR3: CSVEGWGGRVETQYF
size: NA
D: TRBD2
V: TRBV29-1
J: TRBJ2-5

DNA: TGTGCCAGTAGTATTAAAGAAGGGTCTTTCTTTGAAGCTTTCTTT
CDR3: CASSIKEGSFFEAFF
size: NA
D: NA
V: TRBV19
J: TRBJ1-1

DNA: TGTGCCAGTAGCACTATTCGGACGGACTATGGCTACACCTTC
CDR3: CASSTIRTDYGYTF
size: NA
D: NA
V: TRBV19
J: TRBJ1-2

DNA: TGTGCCAGCAGCTTAGATTGGGGTCGGTACGAGCAGTACTTC
CDR3: CASSLDWGRYEQYF
size: once
D: NA
V: TRBV11-2
J: TRBJ2-7

DNA: TGTGCCAGCAGCTTGTACGCAGGATATTACAATGAGCAGTTCTTC
CDR3: CASSLYAGYYNEQFF
size: NA
D: NA
V: TRBV5-8
J: TRBJ2-1

DNA: TGTGCCAGTAGGGACTTGGGCCTCTATGGCTACACCTTC
CDR3: CASRDLGLYGYTF
size: once
D: NA
V: TRBV19
J: TRBJ1-2

DNA: TGTGCCAGCAGCGTAGCAAGTAGCGGGAGATCAGATACGCAGTATTTT
CDR3: CASSVASSGRSDTQYF
size: NA
D: TRBD2
V: TRBV9
J: TRBJ2-3

DNA: TGTGCCTGGGACGCCGGGAACAGGGTCCGTCGGAGTGGCTACACCTTC
CDR3: CAWDAGNRVRRSGYTF
size: NA
D: NA
V: TRBV30
J: TRBJ1-2

DNA: TGTGCCAGCAGCTTAAGACAGGGAGGAAACACCATATATTTT
CDR3: CASSLRQGGNTIYF
size: NA
D: TRBD1
V: TRBV11-2
J: TRBJ1-3

DNA: TGTGCCAGCAGCTTGGTGGCGGGGGCGAACACTGAAGCTTTCTTT
CDR3: CASSLVAGANTEAFF
size: NA
D: NA
V: TRBV5-5
J: TRBJ1-1

DNA: TGTGCCAGCAGTGAAGGGGGGACAGGGAATCGAAAGACCCAGTACTTC
CDR3: CASSEGGTGNRKTQYF
size: NA
D: TRBD1
V: TRBV2
J: TRBJ2-5

DNA: TGTGCCAGCAGCTTAGGACCAGACGGCCCTGGAGAACTGTTTTTT
CDR3: CASSLGPDGPGELFF
size: NA
D: NA
V: TRBV11-2
J: TRBJ1-4

DNA: TGTGCCAGCAGTGAAAGTAAAGGGAGGCTAGGTCAGCCCCAGCATTTT
CDR3: CASSESKGRLGQPQHF
size: NA
D: NA
V: TRBV6-1
J: TRBJ1-5

DNA: TGTGCCAGTAGTCGACGGGAGTTCGGCACAGATACGCAGTATTTT
CDR3: CASSRREFGTDTQYF
size: NA
D: NA
V: TRBV19
J: TRBJ2-3

DNA: TGTGCCAGCAGCGTAGGTGCCAGACCAGCCTCTGGAAACACCATATATTTT
CDR3: CASSVGARPASGNTIYF
size: NA
D: NA
V: TRBV9
J: TRBJ1-3

DNA: TGTGCCAGCAGAGAAGCGGGAGGCACAGATACGCAGTATTTT
CDR3: CASREAGGTDTQYF
size: NA
D: TRBD2
V: TRBV2
J: TRBJ2-3

DNA: TGTGCCAGCAGTCGGACTAGCACCTCCTACAATGAGCAGTTCTTC
CDR3: CASSRTSTSYNEQFF
size: NA
D: TRBD2
V: TRBV2
J: TRBJ2-1

DNA: TGTGCCAGCAGTGAAGGGACAGACTATGGTTACACCTTC
CDR3: CASSEGTDYGYTF
size: once
D: NA
V: TRBV2
J: TRBJ1-2

DNA: TGTGCCATCAGAGGAGGGAGTGGCGGGGAGCTGTTTTTT
CDR3: CAIRGGSGGELFF
size: NA
D: NA
V: TRBV10-3
J: TRBJ2-2

DNA: TGTGCCAGCAGCTCGCCGGATCGTGTCGGAAAACTGTTTTTT
CDR3: CASSSPDRVGKLFF
size: NA
D: NA
V: TRBV5-4
J: TRBJ1-4

DNA: TGTGCTAGTGGTTTACCAGGGGGCAATGAGCAGTTCTTC
CDR3: CASGLPGGNEQFF
size: NA
D: TRBD1
V: TRBV12-5
J: TRBJ2-1

DNA: TGTGCCAGCATTTACAGGGTTCGGGAAAACACCATATATTTT
CDR3: CASIYRVRENTIYF
size: NA
D: NA
V: TRBV5-8
J: TRBJ1-3

DNA: TGTGCCAGCAGCCCTCGGCGGGGTTACAGGGTCCAAGAGACCCAGTACTTC
CDR3: CASSPRRGYRVQETQYF
size: NA
D: NA
V: TRBV5-4
J: TRBJ2-5

DNA: TGTGCCAGCAGCCAATATAATTCTATGGGCGCGCTCTCCACCTTC
CDR3: CASSQYNSMGALSTF
size: few
D: NA
V: TRBV14
J: TRBJ1-2

DNA: TGCGCCAGCAGCTTCACGGCGCTCGAGAGGAAGTATGGCTACACCTTC
CDR3: CASSFTALERKYGYTF
size: NA
D: NA
V: TRBV5-1
J: TRBJ1-2

DNA: TGTGCCAGCAGTGATCGGAGGGGGTCGGATGAAAAACTGTTTTTT
CDR3: CASSDRRGSDEKLFF
size: NA
D: NA
V: TRBV6-1
J: TRBJ1-4

DNA: TGTGCCAGCTTCTCGGGCCGGCCTAACTATGGCTACACCTTC
CDR3: CASFSGRPNYGYTF
size: NA
D: NA
V: TRBV2
J: TRBJ1-2

DNA: TGTGCCAGCAGCTTTGCAGCCCAGCGGACGACCTACGAGCAGTACTTC
CDR3: CASSFAAQRTTYEQYF
size: NA
D: NA
V: TRBV11-2
J: TRBJ2-7

DNA: TGTGCCATTACCCCTCCCCCGCAGGGAGGGAATCAGCCCCAGCATTTT
CDR3: CAITPPPQGGNQPQHF
size: NA
D: NA
V: TRBV19
J: TRBJ1-5

DNA: TGTGCCAGCAGCTTAAGGACCCTCCGGGACAGGGCTGGAAACACCATATATTTT
CDR3: CASSLRTLRDRAGNTIYF
size: NA
D: TRBD1
V: TRBV7-9
J: TRBJ1-3

DNA: TGTGCCACCAGCAGAGGAAGCGGGAATACCTACGAGCAGTACTTC
CDR3: CATSRGSGNTYEQYF
size: once
D: TRBD2
V: TRBV15
J: TRBJ2-7

DNA: TGTGCTAGCAGCTTAATCGTGGGGGAAAAACTGTTTTTT
CDR3: CASSLIVGEKLFF
size: NA
D: NA
V: TRBV7-7
J: TRBJ1-4

DNA: TGTGCCACCAGCAGATCGGGGGGTGAAAAACTGTTTTTT
CDR3: CATSRSGGEKLFF
size: NA
D: NA
V: TRBV15
J: TRBJ1-4